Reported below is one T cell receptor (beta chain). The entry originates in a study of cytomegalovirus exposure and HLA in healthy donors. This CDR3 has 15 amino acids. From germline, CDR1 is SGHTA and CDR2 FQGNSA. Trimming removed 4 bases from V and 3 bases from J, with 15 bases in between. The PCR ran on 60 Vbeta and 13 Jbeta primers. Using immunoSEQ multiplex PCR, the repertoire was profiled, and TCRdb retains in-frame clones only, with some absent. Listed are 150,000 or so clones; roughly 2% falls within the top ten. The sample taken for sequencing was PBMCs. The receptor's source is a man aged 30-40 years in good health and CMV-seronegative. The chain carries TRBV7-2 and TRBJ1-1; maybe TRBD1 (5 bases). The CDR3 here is CASSWSRVKDTEAFF. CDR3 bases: TGTGCCAGCAGCTGGAGCAGGGTGAAGGACACTGAAGCTTTCTTT.